These T cell receptor beta chains were read from a single sample in a study of control samples from healthy donors and cancer patients. Sequenced by immunoSEQ multiplex PCR; TCRdb stores in-frame clones only, minus some. The sample includes about 26,000 clones, approximately 85% of them seen just once. The specimen sequenced was PBMCs. These receptors were obtained from a woman in her sixties with head and neck cancer. Both conserved end residues are part of each CDR3. The D gene is left open where the match is weak. Expanded clones get a size class; other rows say once, few or many, or leave the size out.

v_call,j_call,clone_size,d_call,cdr3_nt,cdr3_aa
TRBV6-1,TRBJ2-7,-,TRBD2,TGTGCCAGCAGTGAAGACACTAGCGGGGGTTCCTACGAGCAGTACTTC,CASSEDTSGGSYEQYF
TRBV7-6,TRBJ2-2,-,TRBD2,TGTGCCAGCAGCCGGACTAGCGCCCGGAGCACCGGGGAGCTGTTTTTT,CASSRTSARSTGELFF
TRBV30,TRBJ1-5,-,TRBD1,TGTGCCTGGAGTGTACAGGGGGGCAATCAGCCCCAGCATTTT,CAWSVQGGNQPQHF
TRBV19,TRBJ1-5,-,-,TGTGCCAGTAGTATGGGGGGCGGCCAGCCCCAGCATTTT,CASSMGGGQPQHF
TRBV4-2,TRBJ1-2,-,TRBD1,TGTGCCAGCAGCCCGGGGACAGGGGGCAGGGATGGCTACACCTTC,CASSPGTGGRDGYTF
TRBV9,TRBJ2-2,once,TRBD2,TGTGCCAGCAGCGGGACTAGCGGGGGGGCCTCCGGGGAGCTGTTTTTT,CASSGTSGGASGELFF
TRBV11-1,TRBJ2-4,-,-,TGTGCCAGCAGCTTTCGACAGCATAAAAACATTCAGTACTTC,CASSFRQHKNIQYF
TRBV20-1,TRBJ1-2,-,-,TGCAGTGCTAAGGTGGGGGCTGGCTACACCTTC,CSAKVGAGYTF
TRBV5-1,TRBJ2-5,-,TRBD2,TGCGCCAGCAGACGGGGACTACAAGAGACCCAGTACTTC,CASRRGLQETQYF
TRBV9,TRBJ1-6,-,-,TGTGCCAGCGACAGAGGAAGCTCCTATAATTCACCCCTCCACTTT,CASDRGSSYNSPLHF
TRBV7-8,TRBJ2-2,-,-,TGTGCCAGCAGCTTAGTTCAGGGGTCGAGCAGCGGGGAGCTGTTTTTT,CASSLVQGSSSGELFF
TRBV11-3,TRBJ2-2,-,-,TGTGCCAGCAGCCCCTCGGACATCATCACCGGGGAGCTGTTTTTT,CASSPSDIITGELFF
TRBV24-1,TRBJ2-3,-,-,TGTGCCGTATCAACCGATGACAGGTCATACACAGATACGCAGTATTTT,CAVSTDDRSYTDTQYF
TRBV11-2,TRBJ2-4,-,TRBD1,TGTGCCAGCAGCCCGCAGGGGGCTTTAGCCAAAAACATTCAGTACTTC,CASSPQGALAKNIQYF
TRBV4-3,TRBJ2-5,-,-,TGCGCCAGCAGCCAAGATGGTATGGCACCAGAGACCCAGTACTTC,CASSQDGMAPETQYF
TRBV4-2,TRBJ2-1,once,-,TGTGCCAGCAGCCAAGAAGCTTCCAATGAGCAGTTCTTC,CASSQEASNEQFF
TRBV4-3,TRBJ1-1,-,-,TGCGCCAGCAGCCAAGGGCTGGGCCGGGCTTTCTTT,CASSQGLGRAFF